Below, 6 T cell receptor beta chains from the same sample are listed, as sequenced in a study of cytomegalovirus exposure and HLA in healthy donors. Primers for the PCR totalled 60 Vbeta and 13 Jbeta. Clones were read by immunoSEQ multiplex PCR, and TCRdb kept only the in-frame ones, dropping some. The data contain about 160,000 clones, about 85% of them seen just once; the ten biggest clones take up roughly 1.9%. The material sequenced was PBMCs. Every receptor here comes from a man between 18 and 35 years old in good health and CMV-seronegative.

This clone is a singleton in its sample. The chain employs TRBV27 and TRBJ2-7; perhaps TRBD1 as D (6 bases). The CDR3 totals 17 residues. Germline V CDR1 and CDR2: MNHEY, SMNVEV (reference sequence). Trimming pared 8 bases from V and 2 bases from J, leaving 25 bases between. The CDR3 bases are TGTGCCAGCCATTCAGAAGGTATCGGGACAAAACCCTACGAGCAGTACTTC. It codes for CASHSEGIGTKPYEQYF.

The chain carries TRBV6-5 and TRBJ2-5; TRBD2 matches at 10 bases. TRBJ2-7 matches the DNA end more closely, so the J call is doubtful. Germline CDR1 is MNHEY and CDR2 is SVGAGI. This CDR3 comprises 15 residues. The CDR3 here is CASSLTSGWSYEQYF. CDR3 in DNA: TGTGCCAGCAGTTTGACTAGCGGGTGGTCCTACGAGCAGTACTTC.

The sample holds a few counts of this clone. In DNA, the CDR3 is TGTGCCAGTAGTAGCGGGAGTTCCTACGAGCAGTACTTC. This translates into CASSSGSSYEQYF. The V and J genes are TRBV19 and TRBJ2-7, with 7 bases lining up with TRBD2. The CDR3 is 13 residues long. The J segment lost 1 base and the V segment lost 4 bases, leaving 1 base of the junction unmatched. Per germline, CDR1 LNHDA and CDR2 SQIVND (reference sequence).

The chain carries TRBV6-1 and TRBJ1-2, with 7 bases aligning to TRBD1. The V gene's germline CDR1 is MNHNS and CDR2 SASEGT. Unmatched junction bases numbered 6, after V lost 5 bases and J lost 0 bases. The CDR3 extends over 15 amino acids. The CDR3 loop reads CASSWDSRANYGYTF. The CDR3 DNA sequence: TGTGCCAGCAGTTGGGACAGTCGAGCTAACTATGGCTACACCTTC.

This sequence joins TRBV9 and TRBJ2-1; D perhaps matches TRBD2 (5 bases). V gave up 3 bases and J gave up 8 bases, with 18 bases separating them. The CDR3 sequence is 15 residues long. Per the germline V gene, CDR1 is SGDLS and CDR2 is YYNGEE. CDR3 amino acids: CASSDGSLAGDEQFF. CDR3 nucleotides: TGTGCCAGCAGCGACGGAAGTTTGGCCGGGGATGAGCAGTTCTTC. The full variable domain, with the rest looked up from reference TRBV9 and TRBJ2-1, is DSGVTQTPKHLITATGQRVTLRCSPRSGDLSVYWYQQSLDQGLQFLIQYYNGEERAKGNILERFSAQQFPDLHSELNLSSLELGDSALYFCASSDGSLAGDEQFFGPGTRLTVL.

The J gene is TRBJ2-7, the V gene TRBV28; TRBD1 matches at 8 bases. The CDR3 totals 16 residues. Trimming removed 7 bases from V and 3 bases from J; junction bases left unmatched: 14. In germline, CDR1 is MDHEN, CDR2 SYDVKM. The CDR3 protein is CASTHSPGQAFYEQYF. Written as DNA, the CDR3 is TGTGCCAGCACTCACTCGCCGGGACAGGCCTTCTACGAGCAGTACTTC.